This is a list of T cell receptor beta chains from one sample in a study of cytomegalovirus exposure and HLA in healthy donors. This table comes from immunoSEQ multiplex PCR, and its TCRdb copy is limited to in-frame clones, with some not included. The data contain under 150,000 clones, approximately 74% of them singletons. The sequenced sample consisted of PBMCs. Source of these receptors: a woman aged 40-49 years in good health and CMV-seropositive. CDR3s include the opening cysteine and the closing phenylalanine or tryptophan. A D gene is named only where the DNA matches it firmly. The size of a clone is reported for some rows only, either as once, few or many, or as a class for expanded clones.

>TRBV19|TRBD1|TRBJ2-1|16|NA
CASSIPGTGPFNEQFF
TGTGCCAGTAGTATACCCGGGACAGGGCCTTTCAATGAGCAGTTCTTC
>TRBV7-2|TRBD2|TRBJ2-5|14|NA
CASSLSLAQETQYF
TGTGCCAGCAGCTTATCACTAGCGCAAGAGACCCAGTACTTC
>TRBV5-4|NA|TRBJ2-3|14|NA
CASSLGGGTDTQYF
TGTGCCAGCAGCTTGGGGGGGGGCACAGATACGCAGTATTTT
>TRBV6-1|NA|TRBJ1-3|14|NA
CASSEPATGNTIYF
TGTGCCAGCAGTGAACCAGCGACTGGAAACACCATATATTTT
>TRBV9|NA|TRBJ2-1|13|NA
CASSVDGWRKQFF
TGTGCCAGCAGCGTAGACGGGTGGAGGAAGCAGTTCTTC
>TRBV29-1|NA|TRBJ1-1|13|NA
CSVDRRKNTEAFF
TGCAGCGTTGATAGGCGGAAGAACACTGAAGCTTTCTTT
>TRBV6-5|NA|TRBJ1-2|16|NA
CASSSVHGGMDYGYTF
TGTGCCAGCAGTTCCGTACACGGGGGAATGGACTATGGCTACACCTTC
>TRBV27|TRBD1|TRBJ1-6|15|NA
CASSSGDRGSSPLHF
TGTGCCAGCAGTTCCGGGGACAGGGGAAGTTCACCCCTCCACTTT
>TRBV7-8|NA|TRBJ1-1|13|NA
CASSRRGERRAFF
TGTGCCAGCAGCCGCCGGGGAGAGAGGCGAGCTTTCTTT
>TRBV20-1|TRBD1|TRBJ2-7|11|NA
CSAGDSYEQYF
TGCAGTGCTGGGGACAGCTACGAGCAGTACTTC
>TRBV5-1|TRBD2|TRBJ2-1|13|NA
CASSPGTRYEQFF
TGCGCCAGCAGCCCCGGGACTAGATATGAGCAGTTCTTC
>TRBV2|TRBD2|TRBJ2-1|15|NA
CASSEGTSGYNEQFF
TGTGCCAGCAGTGAAGGGACTAGCGGCTACAATGAGCAGTTCTTC
>TRBV5-5|NA|TRBJ2-4|14|NA
CASSSGTPRRAQYF
TGTGCCAGCAGCTCCGGGACACCTCGGCGGGCTCAGTACTTC
>TRBV27|NA|TRBJ2-7|15|NA
CASNPGAGLSYEQYF
TGTGCCAGCAACCCAGGGGCCGGCCTCTCCTACGAGCAGTACTTC
>TRBV29-1|TRBD2|TRBJ2-7|15|NA
CSVELLAGASYEQYF
TGCAGCGTTGAATTACTAGCGGGGGCCTCCTACGAGCAGTACTTC
>TRBV5-1|NA|TRBJ2-7|15|NA
CASSLEAQTTVEQYF
TGCGCCAGCAGCTTGGAGGCTCAGACTACGGTCGAGCAGTACTTC
>TRBV4-1|TRBD1|TRBJ1-5|16|few
CASSQGYRGRGQPQHF
TGCGCCAGCAGCCAAGGGTACAGGGGAAGAGGGCAGCCCCAGCATTTT
>TRBV25-1|NA|TRBJ2-3|17|NA
CASSGQRKGTSTDTQYF
TGTGCCAGCAGTGGTCAGAGGAAAGGAACTAGCACAGATACGCAGTATTTT
>TRBV27|NA|TRBJ2-4|11|NA
CASRQSGIQYF
TGTGCCAGCAGACAAAGTGGCATTCAGTACTTC
>TRBV14|TRBD1|TRBJ1-1|18|NA
CASSPLVGTGGKNTEAFF
TGTGCCAGCAGCCCGCTTGTTGGGACAGGGGGCAAGAACACTGAAGCTTTCTTT
>TRBV5-5|NA|TRBJ1-2|16|NA
CASSQRSGGTENGYTF
TGTGCCAGCAGCCAACGATCGGGGGGAACCGAAAATGGCTACACCTTC
>TRBV19|NA|TRBJ1-2|15|NA
CASSIEGKATDGYTF
TGTGCCAGTAGTATAGAGGGCAAGGCAACAGATGGCTACACCTTC
>TRBV7-8|NA|TRBJ1-2|13|few
CASSLGGLYGYTF
TGTGCCAGCAGCTTGGGAGGCCTCTATGGCTACACCTTC
>TRBV6-4|TRBD1|TRBJ1-2|13|NA
CASSLTGGYGYTF
TGTGCCAGCAGTCTGACAGGGGGCTATGGCTACACCTTC
>TRBV25-1|NA|TRBJ1-1|11|NA
CASSVGGEAFF
TGTGCCAGCAGTGTAGGGGGTGAAGCTTTCTTT
>TRBV9|NA|TRBJ2-2|15|NA
CASSQWERGTGGLFF
TGTGCCAGCAGCCAATGGGAGAGGGGAACCGGGGGGCTGTTTTTT
>TRBV5-1|TRBD2|TRBJ2-2|14|NA
CASSQTSEASELFF
TGCGCCAGCAGCCAGACTAGCGAGGCGTCGGAGCTGTTTTTT
>TRBV7-9|NA|TRBJ2-7|11|NA
CASREGREQYF
TGTGCCAGCAGGGAGGGCAGAGAGCAGTACTTC
>TRBV11-3|NA|TRBJ2-2|18|NA
CASSELGGSEANTGELFF
TGTGCCAGCAGCGAGTTAGGCGGTTCCGAGGCGAACACCGGGGAGCTGTTTTTT
>TRBV6-5|NA|TRBJ1-2|13|NA
CASSYSNTYGYTF
TGTGCCAGCAGTTACTCGAACACCTATGGCTACACCTTC
>TRBV2|TRBD2|TRBJ2-3|15|few
CASKQERGATDTQYF
TGTGCCAGCAAGCAAGAGCGGGGGGCCACAGATACGCAGTATTTT
>TRBV7-2|TRBD2|TRBJ2-3|15|NA
CASRASGGLTDTQYF
TGTGCCAGCAGAGCAAGCGGGGGGCTCACAGATACGCAGTATTTT
>TRBV30|TRBD1|TRBJ1-3|15|NA
CAWGGTGFSGNTIYF
TGTGCCTGGGGCGGGACAGGGTTCTCTGGAAACACCATATATTTT
>TRBV5-4|TRBD1|TRBJ1-3|17|NA
CASSLGGQPPLGNTIYF
TGTGCCAGCAGCTTGGGGGGACAGCCCCCTCTTGGAAACACCATATATTTT
>TRBV6-5|TRBD2|TRBJ2-7|15|NA
CASSKTPSGGGEQYF
TGTGCCAGCAGTAAAACACCGAGCGGGGGGGGCGAGCAGTACTTC
>TRBV6-5|NA|TRBJ2-7|13|few
CASRHRESYEQYF
TGTGCCAGCAGGCACAGGGAATCCTACGAGCAGTACTTC
>TRBV6-6|TRBD1|TRBJ2-5|15|NA
CASSQIAGGRETQYF
TGTGCCAGCAGTCAGATAGCAGGGGGCAGGGAGACCCAGTACTTC
>TRBV6-1|TRBD1|TRBJ1-2|16|NA
CASSEFGGQATYGYTF
TGTGCCAGCAGTGAATTTGGGGGACAGGCAACCTATGGCTACACCTTC
>TRBV10-1|NA|TRBJ2-5|16|NA
CASSGERRPLKGEQYF
TGCGCCAGCAGTGGGGAACGGAGGCCCCTTAAGGGGGAGCAGTACTTC
>TRBV7-9|TRBD2|TRBJ2-3|16|few
CSSSLVTVGGKDTQYF
TGTTCCAGCAGCTTAGTCACGGTGGGAGGGAAGGATACGCAGTATTTT
>TRBV28|TRBD1|TRBJ2-7|18|once
CASSLTPGQVNYYYEQYF
TGTGCCAGCAGTCTCACGCCCGGACAGGTCAACTACTACTACGAGCAGTACTTC
>TRBV5-1|TRBD1|TRBJ1-1|15|NA
CASSFGGQGNTEAFF
TGCGCCAGCAGCTTCGGCGGACAGGGGAACACTGAAGCTTTCTTT
>TRBV9|TRBD2|TRBJ2-1|15|NA
CASRATSGRPGEQFF
TGTGCCAGCAGAGCGACTAGCGGGAGGCCTGGTGAGCAGTTCTTC
>TRBV6-5|TRBD1|TRBJ1-1|16|once
CASSYTRTGGLGEAFF
TGTGCCAGCAGTTACACCAGGACAGGGGGTTTAGGTGAAGCTTTCTTT
>TRBV6-1|NA|TRBJ1-5|14|NA
CATGGWQSNQPQHF
TGTGCCACCGGGGGTTGGCAGAGCAATCAGCCCCAGCATTTT
>TRBV7-2|NA|TRBJ2-3|15|NA
CASSLIAVGGDTQYF
TGTGCCAGCAGCTTAATAGCGGTCGGCGGAGATACGCAGTATTTT
>TRBV5-6|TRBD2|TRBJ2-3|14|NA
CASSLGLAADTQYF
TGTGCCAGCAGTTTGGGACTAGCCGCTGATACGCAGTATTTT
>TRBV5-4|NA|TRBJ1-2|15|NA
CASLDLQGPLYGYTF
TGTGCCAGCCTGGATCTACAGGGCCCTCTCTATGGCTACACCTTC